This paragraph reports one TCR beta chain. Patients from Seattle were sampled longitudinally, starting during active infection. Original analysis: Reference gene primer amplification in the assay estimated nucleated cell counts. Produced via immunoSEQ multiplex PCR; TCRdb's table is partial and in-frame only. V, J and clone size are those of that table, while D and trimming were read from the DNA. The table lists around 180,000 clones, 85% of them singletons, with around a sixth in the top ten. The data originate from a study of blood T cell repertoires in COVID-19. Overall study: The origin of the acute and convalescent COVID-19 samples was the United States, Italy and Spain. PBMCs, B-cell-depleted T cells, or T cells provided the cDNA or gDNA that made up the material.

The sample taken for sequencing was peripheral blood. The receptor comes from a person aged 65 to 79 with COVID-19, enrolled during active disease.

The DNA of the CDR3 is TGTGCCAGCAGCCCTTCAGGAGTGGCGGGAAAACTGTTTTTT. Translation: CASSPSGVAGKLFF. The V call is TRBV7-9, the J call TRBJ1-4; no reliable D call. Looked up from germline, CDR1 is SEHNR and CDR2 is FQNEAQ (reference sequence). V lost 5 bases to trimming and J lost 10 bases, with 17 bases between them. The CDR3 totals 14 residues.